This entry lists 29 T cell receptor beta chains sequenced from one sample in a study of T cell clonality in common variable immunodeficiency. Here immunoSEQ multiplex PCR was the method, and the copy in TCRdb shows in-frame clones only, minus some. The sample includes about 40,000 clones, none of them occurring once. The specimen sequenced was peripheral blood mononuclear cells. Every receptor here comes from a person aged 18 to 69 in good health.

In its sample, this clone was seen many times. Read sequence stops 3 residues before the CDR3 end, and the germline J gene provides the missing end. The chain carries TRBV5-1 and TRBJ1-1; tentatively, D is TRBD1 (6 bases). The CDR3 loop spans 13 amino acids. Looked up from germline, CDR1 is SGHRS and CDR2 is YFSETQ. Trimming pared 8 bases from V and 5 bases from J, leaving 16 bases between. Partial CDR3 DNA: TGCGCCAGTAAGATACAGGGAAGGACTGAA. Its protein is CASKIQGRTE. The entire CDR3 reads CASKIQGRTEAFF. Filled out from reference TRBV5-1 and TRBJ1-1, the complete variable domain reads KAGVTQTPRYLIKTRGQQVTLSCSPISGHRSVSWYQQTPGQGLQFLFEYFSETQRNKGNFPGRFSGRQFSNSRSEMNVSTLELGDSALYLCASKIQGRTEAFFGQGTRLTVV.

This clone was picked up many times. CDR3 sequence: CASSVEGQGRGNEQFF. Partial CDR3 DNA: TGTGCCAGCAGCGTAGAGGGACAGGGTAGAGGCAATGAG. The chain has TRBV9 and TRBJ2-1, with 9 bases that match TRBD1. The read ends 3 residues before the CDR3 terminus; that terminus is restored from the germline J gene. Per germline, CDR1 SGDLS and CDR2 YYNGEE. The CDR3 extends over 16 amino acids. The trim removed 0 bases at V and 6 bases at J, leaving 7 bases unmatched.

This clone was counted many times. The read comes to an end 3 residues before the CDR3 does, leaving the germline J gene to fill in the end. The chain carries TRBV7-2 and TRBJ2-2; tentative D call: TRBD2 (6 bases). V was cut by 5 bases and J by 8 bases, with 15 bases left in between. This CDR3 is built from 14 residues. Germline V gene data show CDR1 as SGHTA and CDR2 as FQGNSA. The DNA read from the CDR3 is TGTGCCAGCAGCCAGCTCGGGGGAAAAGGGGAG. It is translated as CASSQLGGKGE. The complete CDR3 reads CASSQLGGKGELFF. Drawing the rest from reference TRBV7-2 and TRBJ2-2, the complete variable domain is GAGVSQSPSNKVTEKGKDVELRCDPISGHTALYWYRQSLGQGLEFLIYFQGNSAPDKSGLPSDRFSAERTGGSVSTLTIQRTQQEDSAVYLCASSQLGGKGELFFGEGSRLTVL.

This clone occurred many times. The read ends 3 residues early relative to the CDR3; the germline J gene fills the gap. The chain employs TRBV18 and TRBJ1-3; D uncertain. The V end was cut by 3 bases, the J end by 2 bases, with 8 bases between. CDR1 and CDR2 from the germline V gene are KGHSH and LQKENI. The CDR3 consists of 14 residues. The sequenced CDR3 bases are TGTGCCAGCTCACCTGAGCCGGCTGGAAACACC. Amino acids: CASSPEPAGNT. The entire CDR3 sequence reads CASSPEPAGNTIYF.

At least ten counts were recorded for this clone. The read falls 3 residues short of the CDR3 end, and the missing part is taken from the germline J gene. The V gene is TRBV30, the J gene TRBJ2-1; no definite D call. CDR1 GTSNPN and CDR2 SVGIG come from the germline V gene (reference sequence). The ends were cut back, 3 bases at V and 8 bases at J, with 17 bases in the middle. This CDR3 has 14 residues. Here the CDR3 reads CAWSALKVSDEQFF. The DNA read from the CDR3 is TGTGCCTGGAGCGCGTTAAAGGTGAGCGATGAG.

This clone was seen many times. The CDR3 loop reads CASSSGQLETQYF. The CDR3 DNA, read in part, is TGTGCCAGCAGCTCGGGACAGTTGGAGACC. The chain is built from TRBV7-3 and TRBJ2-5; TRBD1 aligns across 7 bases. The read comes to an end 3 residues before the CDR3 does, leaving the germline J gene to fill in the end. Trimming took 4 bases from V and 5 from J; bases not matched to a gene: 4. The V gene's germline CDR1 is SGHTA and CDR2 FQGTGA. The CDR3 has 13 residues.

The table lists this clone with many counts. The read falls 3 residues short of the CDR3 end, and the missing part is taken from the germline J gene. The J gene is TRBJ2-5, the V gene TRBV5-1; maybe TRBD1 (6 bases). CDR3 size: 12 residues. Germline V lookup: CDR1 SGHRS, CDR2 YFSETQ. Trimming took off 7 bases at V and 5 bases at J, with 12 bases between the two ends. The CDR3 sequence is CASRRTEETQYF. Incomplete CDR3 DNA: TGCGCCAGCCGACGGACAGAGGAGACC.

There are many counts of this clone. Compared with germline, one end of the junction differs, possibly owing to a read error. The CDR3 end lies 3 residues beyond the end of the read and is filled in from the germline J gene. V usage is TRBV4-2 and J usage is TRBJ2-5; 9 nucleotides align to TRBD2. The CDR3 has 16 amino acids. Germline lookup yields CDR1 LGHNA and CDR2 YNFKEQ. CDR3: CASSQDRLAGRETQYF. The sequenced part of the CDR3 DNA is TGCGCCAGCAGCCAAGATCGGCTAGCGGGGAGAGAGACC.

This clone was recorded at least ten times. From the germline J gene comes the end of the CDR3, since the read stops 3 residues before it. The J gene is TRBJ1-1, the V gene TRBV7-2; the D is unclear. Germline V gene lookup returns CDR1 SGHTA and CDR2 FQGNSA. The CDR3 runs to 13 residues. The CDR3 region is CASSLGPGLQAFF. CDR3 DNA, as far as it was read: TGTGCCAGCAGCTTAGGACCCGGGTTGCAA.

This clone has ten or more counts. The read ends 3 residues shy of where the CDR3 ends; the end is completed using the germline J gene. The J gene is TRBJ2-1, the V gene TRBV5-1; D is undetermined. The CDR3 extends over 15 amino acids. CDR1 and CDR2 from the germline V gene are SGHRS and YFSETQ. The germline V and J ends were trimmed by 0 bases and 4 bases, with 11 bases remaining between them. CDR3 DNA (partial): TGCGCCAGCAGCTTGGCCGGTGAGTTTTACAATGAG. Encoded protein: CASSLAGEFYNE. The CDR3, in full, reads CASSLAGEFYNEQFF.

In this sample, this clone turned up many times. The read finishes 3 residues shy of the CDR3 end, and the germline J gene is used to complete it. The chain combines TRBV5-1 with TRBJ1-1; the D is unclear. Germline V lookup: CDR1 SGHRS, CDR2 YFSETQ. The V gene lost 4 bases and the J gene lost 1 base, with 5 bases spanning the gap. CDR3 length: 12 residues. The DNA read from the CDR3 is TGCGCCAGCAGCGAAGGGAACACTGAA. It encodes CASSEGNTE. The CDR3 in its entirety is CASSEGNTEAFF. The full variable domain, completed using reference TRBV5-1 and TRBJ1-1, is KAGVTQTPRYLIKTRGQQVTLSCSPISGHRSVSWYQQTPGQGLQFLFEYFSETQRNKGNFPGRFSGRQFSNSRSEMNVSTLELGDSALYLCASSEGNTEAFFGQGTRLTVV.

This clone came up many times. Read coverage stops 3 residues before the CDR3 terminus; the germline J gene supplies the remainder. The V call is TRBV7-9, the J call TRBJ1-1, with 8 bases fitting TRBD1. CDR3 length equals 13 residues. V trimming: 3 bases; J trimming: 4 bases; junction bases outside the gene matches: 1. The germline V gene has CDR1 SEHNR and CDR2 FQNEAQ (reference sequence). This CDR3 reads CASSFDRGTEAFF. Partial CDR3 DNA: TGTGCCAGCAGCTTCGACAGGGGCACTGAA. The variable domain in full, with the rest retrieved from reference TRBV7-9 and TRBJ1-1, is DTGVSQNPRHKITKRGQNVTFRCDPISEHNRLYWYRQTLGQGPEFLTYFQNEAQLEKSRLLSDRFSAERPKGSFSTLEIQRTEQGDSAMYLCASSFDRGTEAFFGQGTRLTVV.

This clone occurred a few times. The read gets to within 3 residues of the CDR3 end, and the germline J gene fills in the rest. V and J are TRBV7-9 and TRBJ1-2, with D perhaps matching TRBD1 (5 bases). Germline CDR1 SEHNR, CDR2 FQNEAQ (reference sequence). CDR3 length: 15 residues. CDR3 sequence reads: CASSPESGAPYDYTF. The CDR3 bases that were read are TGTGCCAGCAGCCCAGAGAGCGGGGCCCCCTACGAC.

Ten or more counts support this clone. The read finishes 3 residues shy of the CDR3 end, and the germline J gene is used to complete it. The chain employs TRBV5-1 and TRBJ1-2, with 7 bases that match TRBD1. Germline CDR1 SGHRS, CDR2 YFSETQ. Losses at the gene ends were 2 bases for V and 6 bases for J; bases not matched to a gene: 7. The CDR3 length is 14 residues. CDR3: CASSLSGGMDGYTF. Incomplete CDR3 DNA: TGCGCCAGCAGCTTATCAGGGGGGATGGATGGC.

This clone was seen ten or more times. The read terminates 3 residues before the CDR3 end, so the remaining end is supplied by the germline J gene. The chain links TRBV6-1 to TRBJ2-7; 9 nucleotides agree with TRBD1. With 4 bases clipped from V and 5 bases from J, the junction kept 9 bases outside the gene matches. Per germline, CDR1 MNHNS and CDR2 SASEGT. The CDR3 has 15 residues. Incomplete CDR3 DNA: TGTGCCAGCAGTGCCGCCGGGACAGGGAGCAACGAG. This gives the protein CASSAAGTGSNE. The CDR3, in full, reads CASSAAGTGSNEQYF.

A few counts support this clone. The sequenced fragment ends 3 residues before the CDR3 boundary, so the rest is inferred from the germline J gene. The rearrangement links TRBV20-1 to TRBJ1-2; D gene ambiguous. CDR3 length equals 13 residues. The germline V gene has CDR1 DFQATT and CDR2 SNEGSKA (reference sequence). Here the CDR3 reads CSATSGSYNDYTF. The CDR3 bases that were read are TGCAGTGCTACTAGCGGCTCCTACAATGAC.

This clone was seen many times. The read terminates 3 residues before the CDR3 end, so the remaining end is supplied by the germline J gene. The J gene is TRBJ1-1, the V gene TRBV5-1; D is possibly TRBD1 (5 bases). Trimming removed 6 bases from V and 7 bases from J, with 22 bases in between. Germline V gene sequence: CDR1 SGHRS, CDR2 YFSETQ. This CDR3 comprises 15 residues. CDR3 sequence reads: CASTIQALNTDEAFF. The CDR3 bases that were read are TGCGCCAGCACCATACAGGCTCTGAACACTGATGAA.

The sample holds many counts of this clone. The read gets to within 3 residues of the CDR3 end, and the germline J gene fills in the rest. The J gene is TRBJ2-1, the V gene TRBV9; the match to TRBD2 covers 7 bases. This CDR3 is 14 amino acids long. Germline CDR1 is SGDLS and CDR2 is YYNGEE. Trimming removed 4 bases from V and 6 bases from J; junction bases left unmatched: 7. Incomplete CDR3 DNA: TGTGCCAGCAGCTTACTGACTAGCCGCAATGAG. Amino acids: CASSLLTSRNE. The whole CDR3 sequence reads CASSLLTSRNEQFF.

This clone was counted at least ten times. The CDR3 extends 3 residues past the end of the read, so its final part is completed from the germline J gene. The chain has TRBV7-6 and TRBJ1-1, with no clear D. In germline, CDR1 is SGHVS, CDR2 FNYEAQ. The ends were cut back, 5 bases at V and 1 base at J, with 11 bases in the middle. CDR3 size: 14 residues. The CDR3 DNA, read in part, is TGTGCCAGCAGCCTCAGGACTCAGAACACTGAA. Amino acid sequence: CASSLRTQNTE. The complete CDR3 reads CASSLRTQNTEAFF.

This clone was picked up many times. The sequence runs out 3 residues before the end of the CDR3; the remainder is reconstructed from the germline J gene. J is TRBJ2-7 and V is TRBV2; D unclear. V dropped 7 bases and J dropped 0 bases, with 4 bases sitting between them. This CDR3 has 11 residues. Germline V gene lookup returns CDR1 SNHLY and CDR2 FYNNEI. The sequenced CDR3 bases are TGTGCCAGCACCAACTCCTACGAG. Encoded protein: CASTNSYE. The CDR3 in its entirety is CASTNSYEQYF. Full variable domain (missing parts from reference TRBV2 and TRBJ2-7): EPEVTQTPSHQVTQMGQEVILRCVPISNHLYFYWYRQILGQKVEFLVSFYNNEISEKSEIFDDQFSVERPDGSNFTLKIRSTKLEDSAMYFCASTNSYEQYFGPGTRLTVT.

This clone was observed at least ten times. The CDR3 extends 3 residues past the end of the read, so its final part is completed from the germline J gene. The chain joins TRBV19 to TRBJ2-5, with TRBD1 identical over 11 bases. The ends lost 4 bases at V and 4 bases at J; junction bases unmatched: 8. CDR3 length: 16 amino acids. Germline CDR1 LNHDA, CDR2 SQIVND (reference sequence). The chain's CDR3 is CASSTGTGGSTETQYF. CDR3 DNA, as far as it was read: TGTGCCAGTAGTACCGGGACAGGGGGGAGTACAGAGACC.

There are many counts of this clone. The CDR3 end lies 3 residues beyond the end of the read and is filled in from the germline J gene. The chain joins TRBV20-1 to TRBJ1-1; TRBD1 is a possible D gene (5 bases). Germline CDR1 and CDR2: DFQATT and SNEGSKA (reference sequence). The CDR3 length is 13 residues. The CDR3 loop reads CSARAAGDGGAFF. CDR3 bases read: TGCAGTGCTAGAGCGGCGGGGGACGGAGGA.

In the case of this clone: The read is 3 residues too short to cover the CDR3 end, so that end is filled in from the germline J gene. V gene TRBV18 combines with J gene TRBJ1-5, with TRBD1 identical over 7 bases. The germline gives CDR1 KGHSH, CDR2 LQKENI. After removal of 2 bases from V and 2 bases from J, the junction contained 9 bases not matched to a gene. This CDR3 has 17 amino acids. Here the CDR3 reads CASSPAAGGTGNQPQHF. CDR3 DNA, as far as it was read: TGTGCCAGCTCACCAGCGGCAGGGGGTACGGGCAATCAGCCC.

The sample holds many counts of this clone. The read finishes 3 residues shy of the CDR3 end, and the germline J gene is used to complete it. V usage is TRBV2 and J usage is TRBJ1-1, with a tentative D call TRBD1 (6 bases). The CDR3 has 14 amino acids. CDR1 and CDR2 from the germline V gene are SNHLY and FYNNEI. Trimming took 5 bases from V and 1 from J, leaving 11 bases between them. CDR3 in amino acids: CASSQMTGNTEAFF. CDR3 bases read: TGTGCCAGCAGTCAGATGACAGGGAACACTGAA.

This clone was seen repeatedly, ten times or more. Read sequence stops 3 residues before the CDR3 end, and the germline J gene provides the missing end. V gene TRBV19 combines with J gene TRBJ1-5, with 9 positions matching TRBD1. Germline CDR1 and CDR2: LNHDA and SQIVND (reference sequence). CDR3 length: 17 residues. Trimming cost V 5 bases and J 5 bases; bases outside gene matches: 13. The sequenced part of the CDR3 DNA is TGTGCCAGTAGTGGGTCTCCGGGACAGGGAGTCGATCAGCCC. It is translated as CASSGSPGQGVDQP. Given in full, the CDR3 is CASSGSPGQGVDQPQHF.

Note on this clone: The CDR3 end is not reached by the read, which stops 3 residues before it; the germline J gene fills it in. This chain connects TRBV2 to TRBJ1-2; 10 bases fit TRBD1. Losses at the gene ends were 5 bases for V and 7 bases for J; bases not matched to a gene: 10. Germline V gives CDR1 SNHLY, CDR2 FYNNEI. The CDR3 loop spans 15 amino acids. The DNA read from the CDR3 is TGTGCCAGCAGTAACGACAGGGGGCCTTCTCGTGGC. Its protein is CASSNDRGPSRG. In full, the CDR3 is CASSNDRGPSRGYTF.

This clone was detected many times. CDR3: CASSKRGTSYEQYF. Incomplete CDR3 DNA: TGTGCCAGTAGTAAGAGGGGAACCTCCTACGAG. The chain carries TRBV19 and TRBJ2-7; D possibly uses TRBD1 or TRBD2 (5 bases each). The read gets to within 3 residues of the CDR3 end, and the germline J gene fills in the rest. The CDR3 has 14 residues. V was pared by 4 bases and J by 0 bases, with 10 bases between. The V gene's germline CDR1 is LNHDA and CDR2 SQIVND (reference sequence).

This clone was detected ten times or more. The DNA read from the CDR3 is TGTGCCAGCAGCATACAGGGGGGGAACACTGAA. It yields the protein CASSIQGGNTE. In full, the CDR3 reads CASSIQGGNTEAFF. The chain carries TRBV7-9 and TRBJ1-1; 8 bases align to TRBD1. The read ends 3 residues early relative to the CDR3; the germline J gene fills the gap. The V gene's germline CDR1 is SEHNR and CDR2 FQNEAQ (reference sequence). Losses at the gene ends were 5 bases for V and 1 base for J; bases not matched to a gene: 3. The length of the CDR3 is 14 residues.

This clone was seen only a few times. Read sequence stops 3 residues before the CDR3 end, and the germline J gene provides the missing end. This sequence joins TRBV19 and TRBJ1-1; D is perhaps TRBD1 (5 bases). This CDR3 has 15 residues. V was shortened by 6 bases and J by 0 bases, with 14 bases between the two germline ends. Germline CDR1 LNHDA, CDR2 SQIVND (reference sequence). Here the CDR3 reads CASRPPGGLNTEAFF. CDR3 bases read: TGTGCCAGTAGGCCCCCGGGGGGGTTGAACACTGAA.